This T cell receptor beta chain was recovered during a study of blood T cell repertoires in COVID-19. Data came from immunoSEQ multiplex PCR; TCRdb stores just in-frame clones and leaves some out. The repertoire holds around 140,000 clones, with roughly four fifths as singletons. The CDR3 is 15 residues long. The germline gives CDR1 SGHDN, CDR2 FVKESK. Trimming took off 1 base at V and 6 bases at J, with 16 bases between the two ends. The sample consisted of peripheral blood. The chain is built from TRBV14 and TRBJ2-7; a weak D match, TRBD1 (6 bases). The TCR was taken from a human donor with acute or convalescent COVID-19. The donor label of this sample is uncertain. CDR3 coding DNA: TGTGCCAGCAGCCAAGTAGGTCAACAGGGTCGCGAGCAGTACTTC. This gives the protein CASSQVGQQGREQYF.